Following are 8 T cell receptor beta chains from one sample sequenced in a study of PD-L1 blockade in urothelial cancer. Profiled with immunoSEQ multiplex PCR; TCRdb holds only in-frame clones, not every one. The data contain 35,000 to 50,000 clones, approximately 77% of them singletons. The specimen was PBMCs, collected around atezolizumab (anti-PD-L1) treatment. These receptors all come from a man between 65 and 85 years old with urothelial cancer.

V and J are TRBV7-2 and TRBJ2-7; perhaps TRBD2 as D (6 bases). The germline gives CDR1 SGHTA, CDR2 FQGNSA. There are 15 residues in the CDR3. Trimming cost V 4 bases and J 4 bases, with 17 bases left between them. The CDR3: CASSSAGFSVYEQYF. The CDR3 bases are TGTGCCAGCAGCTCTGCGGGATTTTCTGTGTACGAGCAGTACTTC.

V usage is TRBV4-3 and J usage is TRBJ2-1, with 9 bases lining up with TRBD2. Germline CDR1 is LGHNA and CDR2 is YSLEER. The CDR3 is 16 amino acids. Trimming cost V 4 bases and J 7 bases; bases outside gene matches: 11. The CDR3 here is CASSPDRSREGNEQFF. The CDR3 DNA sequence: TGCGCCAGCAGCCCAGACAGATCGCGGGAGGGGAATGAGCAGTTCTTC.

The table lists this clone with a few counts. The chain carries TRBV13 and TRBJ2-1, with 9 bases lining up with TRBD1. Germline-derived CDR1 and CDR2 are PRHDT and FYEKMQ (reference sequence). Germline trimming cut 5 bases from V and 7 bases from J; bases unmatched to any gene: 9. This CDR3 region has 15 residues. The CDR3 loop is CASSLPGQGGNEQFF. The CDR3 DNA reads as TGTGCCAGCAGCCTACCGGGACAGGGAGGGAATGAGCAGTTCTTC.

The chain recombines TRBV11-2 with TRBJ1-1, with D possibly TRBD1 on 6 matching bases. V lost 1 base and J 0 bases, leaving 9 bases between the germline ends. The CDR3 sequence is 15 residues long. Germline assignment: CDR1 SGHAT and CDR2 FQNNGV. The chain's CDR3 is CASSLVRGMNTEAFF. The CDR3 DNA is TGTGCCAGCAGCTTAGTAAGGGGGATGAACACTGAAGCTTTCTTT.

The CDR3 DNA follows: TGTGCCAGCAGTTTACAGGGTCTGAACTATGGCTACACCTTC. This sequence encodes CASSLQGLNYGYTF. The chain combines TRBV28 with TRBJ1-2, with a weak D call TRBD1 (5 bases). This CDR3 contains 14 residues. The V and J ends lost 2 bases and 2 bases respectively, with 9 bases between them. Germline CDR1 reads MDHEN; CDR2 reads SYDVKM.

The J gene is TRBJ1-1, the V gene TRBV28; 7 bases line up with TRBD1. The CDR3 loop spans 15 amino acids. Germline V gives CDR1 MDHEN, CDR2 SYDVKM. V shed 4 bases and J 5 bases; nucleotides not matched to a gene: 10. CDR3: CASSSPRGRGTEAFF. CDR3 nucleotide sequence: TGTGCCAGCAGTTCACCAAGGGGGCGTGGTACTGAAGCTTTCTTT.

This chain uses TRBV5-4 with TRBJ1-4; maybe TRBD1 (6 bases). This CDR3 has 17 amino acids. Germline V CDR1 and CDR2: SGHNT, YYREEE (reference sequence). V dropped 0 bases and J dropped 7 bases, with 19 bases sitting between them. As DNA, the CDR3 is TGTGCCAGCAGCTTGGCCCCCGGTCAGGGAGGGGGTGAAAAACTGTTTTTT. Translation gives CASSLAPGQGGGEKLFF.

The chain employs TRBV10-3 and TRBJ2-1, with 8 bases that match TRBD2. The CDR3 extends over 15 amino acids. With 11 bases clipped from V and 4 bases from J, the junction kept 13 bases outside the gene matches. The V gene's germline CDR1 is ENHRY and CDR2 SYGVKD. As DNA, the CDR3 is TGTGCCTCGGGTGGGGGCGGGAGGTCATACAATGAGCAGTTCTTC. Amino acids: CASGGGGRSYNEQFF.